This TCR beta chain is drawn from a study of TET2 disruption in CD19-targeted CAR T cells (dated by TCRdb to 2017 to 2018). Looking at the study overall: Sample numbers were set by the original clinical trial design and sample availability, with no additional inclusion criteria.

Concerning this clone itself: The antigen this receptor binds is unknown. The observed sequence ends 3 residues before the CDR3 terminus, with the missing tail filled in from the germline J gene.

The CDR3 numbers 16 residues from cysteine through phenylalanine. The DNA covers only part of the CDR3, 39 bases in frame from base 1. Compared with germline, V lacks 4 bases and J lacks 5 bases; bases without a gene match: 12. The germline V gene provides CDR1 SGHRS and CDR2 YFSETQ. The sample's treatment or condition label, decoded: autologous CTL019 cells: CD19 CAR with 4-1BB and CD3 zeta domains. TCR zeta and 4-1BB costimulatory signaling domains were incorporated into the CD19 CAR. Leukapheresis was used to collect T cells from peripheral blood for manufacturing CTL019. The DNeasy Blood and Tissue Kit was used to extract genomic DNA from pre-infusion T cells, peripheral blood, or sorted post-infusion T cells. TCR beta chain deep sequencing was performed with the immunoSEQ assay. As for the authors' bioinformatics: Only productive TCR beta rearrangements were used to compute clonotype frequencies. In its TCRdb copy, this immuneACCESS table keeps in-frame sequences only and misses some clones. Where compared with another copy, unresolved V genes explain less than half of these, and the others have no known cause. D and trimming were read from the DNA, whereas the V and J calls and clone size are those reported in that table. The sample table includes under 30,000 clones. The top ten hold 1.9% of the sample.

What the work shows at the level of the full study, not this receptor alone: The conclusions drawn about the patient's CAR T cells were based on extensive analysis of just one subject.

The source is a man in his 70s with chronic lymphocytic leukemia. The chain joins TRBV5-1 to TRBJ2-5; 9 bases in between match TRBD2. The sample in question was CD8- CAR+ T cells sorted from cultured blood T cells, obtained for CD19 CAR T cell therapy. In light of the paper, this sample's cell subset or site label describes: CD8-negative CAR-positive T cells from the infusion product. The CDR3 region: CASSLPIAGAGETQYF. The CDR3 DNA, read in part, is TGCGCCAGCAGCCTCCCGATAGCGGGGGCTGGGGAGACC.